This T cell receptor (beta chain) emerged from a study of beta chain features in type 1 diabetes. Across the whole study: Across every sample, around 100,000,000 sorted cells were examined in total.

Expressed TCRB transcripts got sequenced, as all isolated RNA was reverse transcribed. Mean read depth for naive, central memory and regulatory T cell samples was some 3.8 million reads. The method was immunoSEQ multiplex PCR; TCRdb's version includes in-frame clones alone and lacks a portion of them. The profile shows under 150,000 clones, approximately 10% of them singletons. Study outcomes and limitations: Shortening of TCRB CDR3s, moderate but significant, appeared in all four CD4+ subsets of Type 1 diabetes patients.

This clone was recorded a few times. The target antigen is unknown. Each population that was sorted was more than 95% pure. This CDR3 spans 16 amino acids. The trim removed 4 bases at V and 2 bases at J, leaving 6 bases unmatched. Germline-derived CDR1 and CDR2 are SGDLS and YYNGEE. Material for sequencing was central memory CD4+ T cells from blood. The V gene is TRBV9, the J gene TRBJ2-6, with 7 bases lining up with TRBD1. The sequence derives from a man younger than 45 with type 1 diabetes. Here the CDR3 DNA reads TGTGCCAGCAGCCTAACCACAGGGGCTGGGGCCAACGTCCTGACTTTC. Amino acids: CASSLTTGAGANVLTF. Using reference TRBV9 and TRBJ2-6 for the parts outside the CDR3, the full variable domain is DSGVTQTPKHLITATGQRVTLRCSPRSGDLSVYWYQQSLDQGLQFLIQYYNGEERAKGNILERFSAQQFPDLHSELNLSSLELGDSALYFCASSLTTGAGANVLTFGAGSRLTVL.